This TCR beta chain stems from a study of Ad26.COV2.S vaccination and SARS-CoV-2 variants. As for treatment: 19 received Ad26.COV2.S at low or high dose, single or two shots; five or six received placebo; per-sample allocation not given. At day 63 after the first vaccine or placebo injection, samples were drawn. The CDR3 length is 16 residues. The ends lost 4 bases at V and 1 base at J; junction bases unmatched: 6. Germline V CDR1 and CDR2: SGHNT, YYREEE (reference sequence). The table came from immunoSEQ multiplex PCR; TCRdb's copy has only in-frame clones and leaves some out. Of approximately 350,000 clones in the sample, roughly 91% are singletons; the top ten hold around 3.5%.

The clonotype was recovered from a person aged 18-60 years who received the Ad26.COV2.S COVID-19 vaccine or a placebo. The sequencing used peripheral blood, collected in a trial of Ad26.COV2.S vaccine versus placebo. The J gene is TRBJ2-3, the V gene TRBV5-4, with 10 bases that match TRBD2. The CDR3 DNA reads as TGTGCCAGCAGCCGATCTAGCGGGGGAGGCACAGATACGCAGTATTTT. As protein: CASSRSSGGGTDTQYF.